This T cell receptor (beta chain) was retrieved from a study of Graves' ophthalmopathy and Graves' hyperthyroidism listed by TCRdb under 2018. For context, the study as a whole: Hyperthyroidism was considered stable if no progression to ophthalmopathy occurred within 18 months of follow-up. The study used TCR beta repertoire signatures to distinguish Graves' ophthalmopathy from Graves' hyperthyroidism and to predict progression to ophthalmopathy. In total, approximately 130 blood samples were TCR-sequenced: some 43 ophthalmopathy, about 75 hyperthyroidism and 17 hyperthyroidism-to-ophthalmopathy patients. To explore V-J signatures distinguishing ophthalmopathy from hyperthyroidism, a discovery set of under 110 patients (fewer than 45 ophthalmopathy, 55 to 60 stable hyperthyroidism) was enrolled. The independent validation cohort included 18 hyperthyroidism patients plus 17 patients who later progressed from hyperthyroidism to ophthalmopathy. In more than 5 hyperthyroidism patients, the T-cell repertoire of thyroid tissue was compared with the T-cell repertoire of blood. Once sampling was done, hyperthyroidism patients were given methimazole at a starting dose of 30 mg daily, while ophthalmopathy patients were given high-dose intravenous methylprednisolone.

Of note for this clonotype: The antigen this receptor binds is unknown. No base quality values were provided; no much bigger clone lies one nucleotide off.

For repertoire sequencing, the TCR beta CDR3 regions were amplified from RNA transcripts. A first-round RT-PCR used HTBI primers with the Qiagen OneStep RT-PCR kit, followed by a second-round multiplex PCR, size selection and purification. The libraries underwent paired-end sequencing with 100 bp reads on an Illumina HiSeq2000. The paper's processing steps were these. SOAPnuke was used to process the reads, throwing out any read that had adapters, had uncalled bases, had a mean Phred below 15, or lacked an exact constant-primer or identifier match. High-quality paired reads were merged with COPE v1.2.5. Unique nucleotide sequences were defined as clonotypes and aligned to IMGT TRB V, D and J references using MiTCR v1.1. The analysis was limited to V-J combinations with a frequency above 0.0001, which together covered 99% to 99.2% of the repertoires. A TCR clonal expansion and chaos score per V-J combination was defined as the ratio of F50 clonal expansion to chaos observed in the TCRdist matrix. Features were reduced by Welch's t-statistics and random forest to around 13 V-J combinations, which fed a naive Bayes classifier. The Morisita-Horn index was used to measure how similar the thyroid and blood repertoires were. TCRdb redid the processing of the public reads, applying fastp at Q25 and MiXCR, and retained in-frame beta chains. Rows merge per CDR3 protein into single entries with the most common DNA and genes. For this entry, the V and J calls and clone size follow TCRdb and not the study's own pipeline. In all, the sample holds about 600,000 distinct CDR3 sequences, and under 45% of those were seen once. The leading ten clones occupy around 4% of the sample.

Inclusive of the bounding cysteine and phenylalanine, the CDR3 is 16 residues long. The retained sequence is limited to the CDR3, 48 bases, with the frame set at the first base. Taken from the germline V gene (reference sequence), the CDR1 and CDR2 loops are DFQATT and SNEGSKA. V gives up 5 bases and J gives up 0 bases, and the segment between their germline ends measures 17 bases. Hyperthyroidism patients were newly diagnosed, with disease duration under 2 months, and aged 18 to 65 years. Anyone with other autoimmune diseases, uncontrolled infections, pregnancy or lactation was excluded from the study. Diagnosis was based on clinical symptoms, serum thyroxine, TRAb, thyroid ultrasound and orbital computed tomography. Total RNA was extracted using Trizol reagent, and RNA quality was checked on an Agilent 2100 Bioanalyzer. Paper-wide results and their limitations: In cross-validation, the 13-signature model distinguished ophthalmopathy from stable hyperthyroidism with about 87% sensitivity and about 81% specificity, and in the test set the corresponding values were about 80% and 75%. In validation, the model predicted ophthalmopathy progression with 55% to 71% sensitivity and approximately 78% specificity; some twelve predicted patients were CT-confirmed with GO in a median of approximately 6.2 months. Sample size was not statistically predetermined, and group allocation was not concealed from the investigators. Most expanded thyroid clonotypes with frequency above 0.001 were also detected in blood, suggesting blood repertoires may reflect the thyroid immune response.

Material: peripheral blood or thyroid tissue (not recorded which). Here the chain combines TRBV20-1 and TRBJ1-3, with TRBD1 perhaps the D gene, on 5 matching bases. The clonotype comes from an adult man with Graves' hyperthyroidism. The CDR3 sequence is CSAPRWTRSSGNTIYF. Here is the DNA: TGCAGTGCTCCCCGATGGACACGTAGCTCTGGAAACACCATATATTTT.